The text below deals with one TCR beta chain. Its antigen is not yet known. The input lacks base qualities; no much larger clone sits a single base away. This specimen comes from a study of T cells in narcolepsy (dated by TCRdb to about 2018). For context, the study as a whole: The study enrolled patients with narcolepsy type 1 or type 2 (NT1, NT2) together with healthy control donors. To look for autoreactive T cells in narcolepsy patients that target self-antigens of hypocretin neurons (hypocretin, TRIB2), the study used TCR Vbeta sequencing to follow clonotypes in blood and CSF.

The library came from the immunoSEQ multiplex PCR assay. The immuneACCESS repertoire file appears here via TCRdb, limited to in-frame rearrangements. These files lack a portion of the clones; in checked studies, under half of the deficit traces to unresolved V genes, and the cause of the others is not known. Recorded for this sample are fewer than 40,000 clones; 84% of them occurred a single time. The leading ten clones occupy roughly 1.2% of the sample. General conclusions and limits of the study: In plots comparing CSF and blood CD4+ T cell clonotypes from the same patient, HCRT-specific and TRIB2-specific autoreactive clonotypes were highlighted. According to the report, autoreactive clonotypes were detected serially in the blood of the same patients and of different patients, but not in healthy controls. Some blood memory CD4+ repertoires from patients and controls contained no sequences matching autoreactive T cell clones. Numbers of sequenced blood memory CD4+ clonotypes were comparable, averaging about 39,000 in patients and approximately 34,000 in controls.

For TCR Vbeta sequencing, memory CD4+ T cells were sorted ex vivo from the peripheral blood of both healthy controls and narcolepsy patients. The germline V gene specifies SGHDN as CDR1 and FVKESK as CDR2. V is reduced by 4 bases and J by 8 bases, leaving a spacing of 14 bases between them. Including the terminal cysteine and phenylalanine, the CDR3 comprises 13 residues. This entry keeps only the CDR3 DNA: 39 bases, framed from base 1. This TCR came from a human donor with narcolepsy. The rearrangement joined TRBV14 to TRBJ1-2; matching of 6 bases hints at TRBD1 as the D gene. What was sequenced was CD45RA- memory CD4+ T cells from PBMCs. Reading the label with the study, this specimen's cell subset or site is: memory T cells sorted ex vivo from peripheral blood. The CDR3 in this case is CASSPRAGEGYTF. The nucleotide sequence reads TGTGCCAGCAGCCCCAGGGCAGGGGAAGGCTACACCTTC.